Listed below are T cell receptor beta chains from one sample, sequenced in a study of T cells in Graves' hyperthyroidism and ophthalmopathy. MiXCR, applied by TCRdb to the multiplex PCR reads, yields one record per CDR3 protein. The repertoire holds roughly 740,000 distinct CDR3 sequences, with about 16% as singletons. Sequences were obtained from blood. The receptor set was obtained from a man younger than 35 with Graves' hyperthyroidism. The CDR3 runs from the conserved cysteine through the conserved F or W. D genes are given only for firm matches. Not all rows give a size; the values are once, few, many and, for expanded clones, a class.

-,TRBV12-3/TRBV12-4,TRBJ2-1,many,TGTGCCAGCAGCCTGAGTTCCGGGACCCAGTACAATGAGCAGTTCTTC,CASSLSSGTQYNEQFF
TRBD2,TRBV7-9,TRBJ2-3,-,TGTGCCAGCAGCTCACTAGCGTCGACAGATACGCAGTATTTT,CASSSLASTDTQYF
TRBD2,TRBV7-8,TRBJ2-1,few,TGTGCCAGCAGCATACGACTAGCGGGAGCGGGGAATGAGCAGTTCTTC,CASSIRLAGAGNEQFF
-,TRBV6-2/TRBV6-3,TRBJ1-4,-,TGTGCCAGCAGTTTAAACGACGGTAGTCTGTTTTTT,CASSLNDGSLFF
TRBD1,TRBV6-1,TRBJ2-3,-,TGTGCCAGCAGTGAAGGGAGGACAGGGCTCACTACGCAGTATTTT,CASSEGRTGLTTQYF
TRBD2,TRBV12-3/TRBV12-4,TRBJ2-1,many,TGTGCCAGCAGTCCCCGAGGGAGGGTGAGCCGCGGTGAGCAGTTCTTC,CASSPRGRVSRGEQFF
TRBD1,TRBV11-2,TRBJ2-7,-,TGTGCCAGCAGCCCGACAGGGAAGGGGTACGAGCAGTACTTC,CASSPTGKGYEQYF
TRBD1,TRBV5-1,TRBJ2-1,-,TGCGCCAGCAGCTCCTTCACAGGGGCCAATGAGCAGTTCTTC,CASSSFTGANEQFF
-,TRBV7-8,TRBJ2-3,many,TGTGCCAGCAGCTCCCCAGCGGGTTCCACAGATACGCAGTATTTT,CASSSPAGSTDTQYF
-,TRBV2,TRBJ1-3,many,TGTGCCAGCAGTGTTGAGGGGGCTGGAAACACCATATATTTT,CASSVEGAGNTIYF
-,TRBV20-1,TRBJ1-5,many,TGCAGTGCTAGAGCCCGGTCAGACGGCCAGCCCCAGCATTTT,CSARARSDGQPQHF
-,TRBV15,TRBJ2-2,-,TGTGCCACCAGCAGGGACAGAGGAAACACCGGGGAGCTGTTTTTT,CATSRDRGNTGELFF
-,TRBV11-2,TRBJ2-1,few,TGTGCCAGCCGCTCGGGGATTTACAATGAGCAGTTCTTC,CASRSGIYNEQFF
-,TRBV11-3,TRBJ2-1,-,TGTGCCAGCACGGTTGGGGGAGAGCAGTTCTTC,CASTVGGEQFF
-,TRBV6-5,TRBJ1-1,many,TGTGCCAGCAGTTACTCGGGGGGGGACACTGAAGCTTTCTTT,CASSYSGGDTEAFF
TRBD2,TRBV20-1,TRBJ2-1,many,TGCAGTGCTAGAACTAGCGGGAGCTCCTACAATGAGCAGTTCTTC,CSARTSGSSYNEQFF
TRBD1,TRBV11-3,TRBJ1-1,many,TGTGCCAGCAGTACAACGGGACAGATCACTGAAGCTTTCTTT,CASSTTGQITEAFF
-,TRBV25-1,TRBJ2-2,few,TGTGCCAGCAGTGAATCCCTACCGGGCACCGGGGAGCTGTTTTTT,CASSESLPGTGELFF
-,TRBV15,TRBJ2-2,-,TGTGCCACCAGCAAAGAAGGGAACACCGGGGAGCTGTTTTTT,CATSKEGNTGELFF
TRBD1,TRBV28,TRBJ2-1,many,TGTGCCAGCAGTTCCCTCCGACAGGGTTTATCCTACAATGAGCAGTTCTTC,CASSSLRQGLSYNEQFF
-,TRBV11-1,TRBJ2-7,-,TGTGCCAGCACCTCCCGGGACCGGGCCTACGAGCAGTACTTC,CASTSRDRAYEQYF
TRBD1,TRBV2,TRBJ2-3,many,TGTGCCAGCACCGGGACAGCTTTGAGCACAGATACGCAGTATTTT,CASTGTALSTDTQYF
-,TRBV7-9,TRBJ1-3,-,TGTGCCAGCAGCTTGGCCCGTTTCTGGGGGCCTCTTGGGAACACCATATATTTT,CASSLARFWGPLGNTIYF
-,TRBV12-5,TRBJ2-1,few,TGTGCTAGTGGTTTGTCGACCCACAATGAGCAGTTCTTC,CASGLSTHNEQFF
-,TRBV6-1,TRBJ1-1,-,TGTGCCAGCAGTGAGGGGGTCGAAGACAAAGCTTTCTTT,CASSEGVEDKAFF
-,TRBV2,TRBJ2-2,many,TGTGCCAGCAGTGTCAGAGGGGCCGGGGAGCTGTTTTTT,CASSVRGAGELFF
-,TRBV28,TRBJ1-1,-,TGTGCCAGCAGGCTCGAGTGGAACACTGAAGCTTTCTTT,CASRLEWNTEAFF
TRBD2,TRBV6-2/TRBV6-3,TRBJ2-3,-,TGTGCCACCCTTGGCCGCGGGGGGGATACGCAGTATTTT,CATLGRGGDTQYF
-,TRBV20-1,TRBJ2-7,many,TGCAGTGCGAAGGTGTCCTACGAGCAGTACTTC,CSAKVSYEQYF
TRBD2,TRBV20-1,TRBJ2-3,-,TGCAGTGCCCACCTCCTAGCGGCTCGCACAGATACGCAGTATTTT,CSAHLLAARTDTQYF
-,TRBV24-1,TRBJ2-5,many,TGTGCCACCAGTGACCCCTCAGGTGTGAAGACCCAGTACTTC,CATSDPSGVKTQYF